This T cell receptor (beta chain) comes out of a study of T cell repertoires in cytomegalovirus infection. The wider study: Both a matching HLA type and CMV infection were indicated by public TCR beta signatures.

TCRdb re-called the reads through MiXCR, storing one row per CDR3 protein. The sample yields 680,000 or so distinct CDR3 sequences, less than 40% seen once. Study-level points and caveats: Summed frequency of shared TCR beta families picked out CMV carriers who also had the relevant HLA. CMV-specific TCR beta clonotypes restricted by HLA-C were the ones dominating the ex vivo response.

Points on this clonotype: Its matching antigen is unknown.

The receptor's source is a human donor in good health (CMV status not recorded). Some clones in this sample may be carry-over from other donors' samples. What was sequenced was PBMCs.

The CDR3 DNA sequence: TGTGCCAGCAGCCCCCGGGACAGGGGTTCAGATACGCAGTATTTT. Translation gives CASSPRDRGSDTQYF. The chain joins TRBV4-2 to TRBJ2-3, with TRBD1 identical over 10 bases. The CDR3 covers 15 residues. CDR1 and CDR2 (germline): LGHNA, YNFKEQ. J was trimmed by 4 bases and V by 4 bases; bases with no gene match: 5.